A selection of T cell receptor beta chains follows, all from one sample in a study of shared T cell receptors in the human thymus. The data were produced by immunoSEQ multiplex PCR, yet TCRdb's version contains in-frame clones alone and is incomplete. The sample records some 400,000 clones, more than 85% being singletons. Sequenced: thymocytes. These receptors all come from a human donor. Both conserved end residues are part of each CDR3. Each record gives: clone size, J gene, V gene, D gene, CDR3 DNA, CDR3 protein. A D gene is named only where the DNA matches it firmly. Only some rows state a clone size, as once, few, many or a class for expanded clones.

NA | TRBJ2-6 | TRBV27 | NA | TGTGCCAGCAGCGAAGGGACGAGCAGTTACTCTGGGGCCAACGTCCTGACTTTC | CASSEGTSSYSGANVLTF
NA | TRBJ1-1 | TRBV7-2 | TRBD1 | TGTGTCGAGACGGGACAGGGAGGCACTGAAGCTTTCTTT | CVETGQGGTEAFF
NA | TRBJ1-5 | TRBV28 | NA | TGTGCCAGCAGTTCCGGACAGCTGAATCAGCCCCAGCATTTT | CASSSGQLNQPQHF
NA | TRBJ2-1 | TRBV9 | TRBD2 | TGTGCCAGCAGCGTACAGGGTAGCGGGAGAAATGAGCAGTTCTTC | CASSVQGSGRNEQFF
NA | TRBJ2-1 | TRBV7-7 | NA | TGTGCTAGCACGAACAAGGGGGATGAGCAGTTCTTC | CASTNKGDEQFF
NA | TRBJ2-3 | TRBV2 | TRBD2 | TGTGCCAGCAGTGAAACTAGCGGGAGGGCCCTCGGAGTAGATACGCAGTATTTT | CASSETSGRALGVDTQYF
NA | TRBJ2-5 | TRBV7-2 | TRBD2 | TGTGCCAGCAGCCCGAGGACTAGGGGAGAGACCCAGTACTTC | CASSPRTRGETQYF
NA | TRBJ1-4 | TRBV7-9 | NA | TGTGCCAGCAGCCAGGGTAAAGAAAAACTGTTTTTT | CASSQGKEKLFF
NA | TRBJ1-2 | TRBV6-1 | TRBD1 | TGTGCCAGCAGTGAATTGAAGGGACGGGAGGACAGGGAATCATTAAACTATGGCTACACCTTC | CASSELKGREDRESLNYGYTF
once | TRBJ2-7 | TRBV5-1 | TRBD2 | TGCGCCAGCAGCCCTTTGATAGCGGGAGTAGGGGAGCAGTACTTC | CASSPLIAGVGEQYF
once | TRBJ2-7 | TRBV2 | TRBD1 | TGTGCCAGCAGGCCCGGGACAGGGATCCACGAGCAGTACTTC | CASRPGTGIHEQYF
NA | TRBJ2-7 | TRBV15 | TRBD1 | TGTGCCACCAGCAGAGGTGGTGAGAAAAGGGGGCCATTGGGAGTCTACGAGCAGTACTTC | CATSRGGEKRGPLGVYEQYF
NA | TRBJ2-1 | TRBV5-1 | TRBD2 | TGCGCCAGCAGCTCAATGTGGGAGGGCTCTTACAATGAGCAGTTCTTC | CASSSMWEGSYNEQFF
NA | TRBJ2-1 | TRBV4-2 | NA | TGTGCCAGCAGCCCTAAGGGGAGAAGGATAGCCTACAATGAGCAGTTCTTC | CASSPKGRRIAYNEQFF
NA | TRBJ1-1 | TRBV7-8 | NA | TGTGCCAGCAGCCCCTGGGGCAGGGACACTGAAGCTTTCTTT | CASSPWGRDTEAFF
NA | TRBJ2-1 | TRBV4-1 | NA | TGCGCCAGCAGCCAAAACCAGGGGCCTGATGAGCAGTTCTTC | CASSQNQGPDEQFF
NA | TRBJ2-1 | TRBV2 | NA | TGTGCCAGCAACCCCCCGGAGGTCACCTACAATGAGCAGTTCTTC | CASNPPEVTYNEQFF
NA | TRBJ2-5 | TRBV27 | TRBD2 | TGTGCCAGCAGCCCGCGGGGGGGGCAAGAGACCCAGTACTTC | CASSPRGGQETQYF
NA | TRBJ2-5 | TRBV5-1 | NA | TGCGCCAGCCCCCGGGCTACCCAGTACTTC | CASPRATQYF
NA | TRBJ1-5 | TRBV19 | NA | TGTGCCAGTAGTATCTTAAATCAGCCCCAGCATTTT | CASSILNQPQHF
NA | TRBJ1-6 | TRBV27 | NA | TGTGCCAGCAAGATCGCCTATAATTCACCCCTCCACTTT | CASKIAYNSPLHF
NA | TRBJ2-7 | TRBV5-5 | NA | TGTGCCAGCAGCCTGGTCAGGACAGAACGGGACGAGCAGTACTTC | CASSLVRTERDEQYF
NA | TRBJ2-5 | TRBV5-1 | TRBD2 | TGCGCCAGCAGCTTGGAATCCACGGGAGGAGAGACCCAGTACTTC | CASSLESTGGETQYF
NA | TRBJ1-1 | TRBV9 | NA | TGTGCCAGCAGCGTAGTGGGGGGGCGTCACACTGAAGCTTTCTTT | CASSVVGGRHTEAFF
NA | TRBJ2-1 | TRBV7-3 | TRBD2 | TGTGCCAGCAGCATTGGACTAGCGGGAGAGAGCTCCTACAATGAGCAGTTCTTC | CASSIGLAGESSYNEQFF
NA | TRBJ2-7 | TRBV7-9 | TRBD2 | TGTGCCAGCAGCTTAGGGGTAGCGGGAGGTCGGACGACCGAGCAGTACTTC | CASSLGVAGGRTTEQYF
NA | TRBJ1-1 | TRBV14 | NA | TGTGCCAGCAGCCAAGACAGGGCGGGCACTGAAGCTTTCTTT | CASSQDRAGTEAFF
NA | TRBJ2-7 | TRBV13 | NA | TGTGCCAGCAGCTCCTCCGGGGCAGGGGCCTACGAGCAGTACTTC | CASSSSGAGAYEQYF
NA | TRBJ2-3 | TRBV6-6 | TRBD2 | TGTGCCAGCAGGAGACTAGCGGAGGTGGATACGCAGTATTTT | CASRRLAEVDTQYF
NA | TRBJ1-1 | TRBV28 | TRBD1 | TGTGCCAGCAGTCATATGCCGGGACAGGATGCGATTTCAAAGCTGAACACTGAAGCTTTCTTT | CASSHMPGQDAISKLNTEAFF
NA | TRBJ2-7 | TRBV28 | TRBD2 | TGTGCCAGCAGTTTCAAGCGGGACTCCTACGAGCAGTACTTC | CASSFKRDSYEQYF
NA | TRBJ2-5 | TRBV19 | TRBD2 | TGTGCCAGTAGTATAGCGGGAGGGCCACCAGAGACCCAGTACTTC | CASSIAGGPPETQYF
once | TRBJ2-5 | TRBV4-1 | TRBD2 | TGCGCCAGCAGCCAGCTAGCGGGAATTGTGGCCCAAGAGACCCAGTACTTC | CASSQLAGIVAQETQYF